This TCR beta chain was captured in a study of CD8 T cells in Susac syndrome. With random hexamers, 0.5 to 1 ug RNA was reverse transcribed. An immunoSEQ multiplex PCR generated amplified TCR beta CDR3 products spanning 54 Vbeta and 13 Jbeta. MiXCR was run by TCRdb on the immunoSEQ multiplex PCR reads, yielding one entry per CDR3 protein. The sample shows about 150,000 distinct CDR3 sequences, approximately 96% of them seen only once. Sequencing of TCR beta was performed on blood CD8+ and CD4+ T cells. Relapsing-remitting disease, either stable or active, was present in the multiple sclerosis controls, who were treatment-naive patients. V lost 3 bases to trimming and J lost 6 bases, with 11 bases between them. This CDR3 spans 14 amino acids. The V gene's germline CDR1 is MNHEY and CDR2 SMNVEV (reference sequence).

The V gene is TRBV27, the J gene TRBJ2-2, with D tentatively TRBD2 (5 bases). Material: CD8+ T cells from PBMCs. The TCR comes from a human donor with multiple sclerosis. In nucleotides, the CDR3 is TGTGCCAGCAGTTTTGTAGGGAGCCCCGGGGAGCTGTTTTTT. Translating it yields CASSFVGSPGELFF.